These 15 T cell receptor beta chains were all obtained from the same sample, sequenced in a study of blood T cells in healthy people across ages. A sample-barcoded 5' primer and a J-beta primer mix were used in a second PCR of about 7 to 12 cycles. Each CDR3 protein gets one entry after TCRdb re-called the 5' RACE reads with MiXCR. Of 580,000 or so distinct CDR3 sequences listed, less than 60% are singletons. Sequenced: blood. These receptors all come from an elderly man in good health.

This clonotype was seen only a few times. The chain couples TRBV3-1 to TRBJ1-2, with D tentatively TRBD1 (6 bases). The CDR3 has 16 amino acids. Germline assignment: CDR1 LGHDT and CDR2 YNNKEL (reference sequence). V lost 5 bases and J 5 bases, leaving 21 bases between the germline ends. The CDR3 region is CASSIKGGGNFYGYTF. For the CDR3, the DNA is TGTGCCAGCAGCATCAAGGGGGGGGGGAACTTTTATGGCTACACCTTC. Complete variable domain (other parts from reference TRBV3-1 and TRBJ1-2): DTAVSQTPKYLVTQMGNDKSIKCEQNLGHDTMYWYKQDSKKFLKIMFSYNNKELIINETVPNRFSPKSPDKAHLNLHINSLELGDSAVYFCASSIKGGGNFYGYTFGSGTRLTVV.

In this sample, this clonotype turned up a few times. The chain recombines TRBV6-2 or TRBV6-3 with TRBJ2-3; D remains unclear. Trimming stripped 4 bases from V and 3 bases from J, with 11 bases between. The CDR3 is made up of 14 amino acids. The germline V gene has CDR1 MNHEY and CDR2 SVGEGT. CDR3: CASSFNHRTDTQYF. The CDR3 bases are TGTGCCAGCAGTTTTAACCATAGGACAGATACGCAGTATTTT.

This sequence joins TRBV7-9 and TRBJ2-7, with unresolved D. This CDR3 is 12 amino acids long. The V gene lost 5 bases and the J gene lost 5 bases, with 10 bases spanning the gap. Per the germline V gene, CDR1 is SEHNR and CDR2 is FQNEAQ (reference sequence). This CDR3 reads CASSLILHEQYF. The CDR3 region has the DNA TGTGCCAGCAGCCTTATTCTCCACGAGCAGTACTTC.

The table lists this clonotype with many counts. This rearrangement joins TRBV29-1 to TRBJ1-2; perhaps TRBD1 as D (6 bases). Trimming removed 5 bases at V and 6 bases at J, with 13 bases between. The CDR3 spans 12 residues. From germline, CDR1 is SQVTM and CDR2 ANQGSEA. CDR3: CSVQDSQNGYTF. The CDR3 bases are TGCAGCGTTCAGGACAGTCAGAATGGCTACACCTTC.

There are many counts of this clonotype. The chain carries TRBV25-1 and TRBJ2-5; unclear D gene. Germline lookup yields CDR1 MGHDK and CDR2 SYGVNS. This CDR3 has 10 amino acids. Deletions cut 8 bases from V and 5 bases from J, with 6 bases between. CDR3 nucleotides: TGTGCCAGCGTCCTTGAGACCCAGTACTTC. Residues: CASVLETQYF.

In nucleotides, the CDR3 is TGTGCCAGCACTCGCGGCTCCTACGAGCAGTACTTC. It encodes CASTRGSYEQYF. The rearrangement joins TRBV12-3 or TRBV12-4 to TRBJ2-7, with unresolved D. V lost 7 bases and J 0 bases, leaving 7 bases between the germline ends. CDR3 size: 12 residues.

Many counts were recorded for this clonotype. The J gene is TRBJ1-6, the V gene TRBV6-6; D unclear. Germline-derived CDR1 and CDR2 are MNHNY and SVGAGI (reference sequence). Trimming pared 6 bases from V and 9 bases from J, leaving 9 bases between. CDR3 length equals 12 residues. The CDR3, as DNA: TGTGCCAGCAGGTCGTCAAGTTCACCCCTCCACTTT. Translating it yields CASRSSSSPLHF.

Only a few counts were recorded for this clonotype. This chain links TRBV5-1 with TRBJ2-1; TRBD1 matches at 7 bases. Germline CDR1 and CDR2: SGHRS and YFSETQ. Unmatched junction bases numbered 8, after V lost 0 bases and J lost 2 bases. The CDR3 runs to 17 residues. CDR3 in DNA: TGCGCCAGCAGCTTGGCCGGAGGACAGGAGACCTACAATGAGCAGTTCTTC. Encoded protein: CASSLAGGQETYNEQFF.

This clonotype was seen a few times. The V call is TRBV7-2, the J call TRBJ2-3; 15 bases agree with TRBD2. J gave up 3 bases and V 6 bases, and 4 bases lay outside the gene matches. Germline V gives CDR1 SGHTA, CDR2 FQGNSA. This CDR3 region has 16 residues. CDR3 region: CASRPGLAGGTDTQYF. CDR3 DNA sequence: TGTGCCAGCAGACCGGGACTAGCGGGAGGTACAGATACGCAGTATTTT.

Only a few counts were recorded for this clonotype. One junction end disagrees with the germline gene, perhaps due to a read error. This sequence joins TRBV6-1 and TRBJ2-1, with 9 bases that match TRBD2. The CDR3 contains 17 residues. Germline lookup yields CDR1 MNHNS and CDR2 SASEGT. CDR3 residues: CACSFGSGIAGVGEQFF. The CDR3 coding sequence is TGTGCCTGCAGCTTCGGATCGGGGATAGCGGGGGTGGGGGAGCAGTTCTTC.

This chain uses TRBV27 with TRBJ1-5, with 10 positions matching TRBD1. Germline assignment: CDR1 MNHEY and CDR2 SMNVEV (reference sequence). The CDR3 length is 14 residues. J gave up 5 bases and V 7 bases, and 5 bases lay outside the gene matches. The CDR3 spells CASKAGTGDQPQHF. Here the CDR3 DNA reads TGTGCCAGCAAGGCAGGGACAGGGGATCAGCCCCAGCATTTT.

Regarding this clonotype: Germline is not matched at one junction end, which may reflect a read error. CDR3 sequence reads: CASSQEERTTTNEKLFF. The CDR3 bases are TGCGCCAGCAGCCAAGAGGAGAGAACGACAACCAATGAAAAACTGTTTTTT. The chain joins TRBV4-1 to TRBJ1-4; D is unresolved. The CDR3 sequence is 17 residues long. Germline values: CDR1 MGHRA, CDR2 YSYEKL.

The chain joins TRBV29-1 to TRBJ2-1; 8 nucleotides agree with TRBD2. CDR1 is SQVTM and CDR2 is ANQGSEA in the germline V gene. CDR3 length: 21 residues. V shed 7 bases and J 5 bases; nucleotides not matched to a gene: 31. The CDR3 DNA sequence: TGCAGCGCCGTTCCGCGTCGTAATCCGGGACTAGTGGCACTCAGTCACAATGAGCAGTTCTTC. This codes for CSAVPRRNPGLVALSHNEQFF.

V gene TRBV5-1 combines with J gene TRBJ2-1; no firm D call. The closer fit of TRBJ2-7 to the DNA end suggests the J call may be wrong. There are 14 residues in the CDR3. Germline-derived CDR1 and CDR2 are SGHRS and YFSETQ. This CDR3 reads CASSFSPRYNEQYF. The CDR3 nucleotides are TGCGCCAGCAGCTTCTCGCCCCGCTACAATGAGCAGTACTTC.

This CDR3 is CASREPDRGEQFF. CDR3 DNA: TGCGCCAGCAGAGAACCCGATCGGGGTGAGCAGTTCTTC. The rearrangement uses TRBV5-1 and TRBJ2-1; perhaps TRBD2 as D (5 bases). V was pared by 5 bases and J by 9 bases, with 15 bases between. Germline V lookup: CDR1 SGHRS, CDR2 YFSETQ. The CDR3 is 13 residues long.